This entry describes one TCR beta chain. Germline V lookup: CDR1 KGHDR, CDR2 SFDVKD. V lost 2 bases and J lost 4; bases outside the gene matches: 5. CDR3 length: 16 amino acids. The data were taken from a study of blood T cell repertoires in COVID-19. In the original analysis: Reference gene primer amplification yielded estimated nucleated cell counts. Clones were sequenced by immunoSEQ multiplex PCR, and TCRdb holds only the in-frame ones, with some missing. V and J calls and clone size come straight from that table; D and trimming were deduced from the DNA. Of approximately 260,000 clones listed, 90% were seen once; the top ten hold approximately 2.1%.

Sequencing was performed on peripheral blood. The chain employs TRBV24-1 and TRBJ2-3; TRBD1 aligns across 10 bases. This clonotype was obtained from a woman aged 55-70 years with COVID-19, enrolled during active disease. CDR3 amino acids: CATSDSVTGGPDTQYF. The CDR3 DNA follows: TGTGCCACCAGTGATTCCGTGACAGGGGGCCCAGATACGCAGTATTTT.